Sequencing of this T cell receptor beta chain was carried out in a study of blood T cell repertoires in COVID-19. In the study overall: The recovered donors of Cohort 3 showed two negative PCRs, clearance, or symptom resolution. PBMCs, B-cell-depleted T cells, or T cells provided the cDNA or gDNA that made up the material.

Produced via immunoSEQ multiplex PCR; TCRdb's table is partial and in-frame only. The sample includes hundreds of thousands of clones, around 89% of them seen just once. With 4 bases clipped from V and 4 bases from J, the junction kept 5 bases outside the gene matches. The CDR3 spans 16 residues. The germline V gene encodes CDR1 SGDLS and CDR2 YYNGEE. Participants spanned ages about 18 to 90 years and resided in 20 to 30 US areas. The specimen sequenced was PBMCs or T cells enriched from blood (not recorded which). This chain connects TRBV9 to TRBJ2-1; 13 positions match TRBD2. This clonotype was sampled from a woman aged 55-69 years in a cohort exposed to, infected with or recovered from COVID-19 (not recorded which). CDR3 nucleotide sequence: TGTGCCAGCAGCCGGGGACTAGCGGGACGATACAATGAGCAGTTCTTC. This gives the protein CASSRGLAGRYNEQFF.